Here is one TCR beta chain with its context. Its recognized antigen is unknown. One base away there is no much larger clone; base qualities are not given. Sorted T cell subsets were CFSE-labeled and co-cultured for 4 to 6 days with allogeneic regulatory or mature dendritic cells at a 1:10 DC:T ratio. FACS was used to sort CD4+ or CD8+ cells into naive T cells (CD45RA+) and memory T cells (CD45RO+). T cells for TCR sequencing came from two healthy control subjects. The Qiagen DNeasy Blood & Tissue Kit was used for extraction of genomic DNA. This record belongs to a study of regulatory dendritic cells for organ transplantation (dated 2017 in TCRdb). Broadly, across the study: To make regulatory dendritic cells, monocytes were cultured with vitamin D3 on days 0 and 4, plus IL-10 on day 4. Before and after allostimulation with regulatory or mature dendritic cells, TCRbeta repertoires were sequenced from sorted naive and memory CD4+ and CD8+ T cells. On day 6, LPS was added to the DC cultures to test how the DCs responded to a strong maturation-inducing agent. Study-wide conclusions, independent of this receptor: Among the resting subsets, the most alloreactive TCR clonotypes were found in memory CD8+ T cells. Only a couple of subjects were sequenced, and considerable between-individual heterogeneity in the alloreactive memory CD8+ T cell pool was noted by the authors. In both subjects, allostimulation led to expansion of memory CD8+ clones, although regulatory dendritic cells appeared to cause more limited expansion than mature dendritic cells did. Highly diverse repertoires were observed in naive CD4+ and CD8+ T cells, whereas lower diversity was observed in memory cells, and the most oligoclonal repertoires were found in memory CD8+ cells.

From the cysteine through the phenylalanine, the CDR3 covers 13 amino acids. Only the CDR3 DNA is retained, 39 bases long and in frame from the first base. The germline V gene provides CDR1 KGHSH and CDR2 LQKENI. V ends up 6 bases short and J 8 bases short, with an unmatched junction base count of 8. The TCRbeta CDR3 regions were amplified in a multiplexed two-step PCR with Vbeta-specific forward primers and Jbeta-specific reverse primers. The TCRbeta libraries were sequenced on an Illumina instrument via the immunoSEQ service. From the authors' description of their analysis: V, D and J genes were assigned using IMGT annotation, and counts were corrected for multiplex PCR bias using synthetic CDR3 analogues. The immunoSEQ Analyzer calculated repertoire clonality as one minus the normalized Shannon entropy. Whether a clone counted as expanded was decided by Fisher's exact test with Benjamini-Hochberg false discovery rate control and a two-tailed cutoff of P<0.01. Not all clones reach the TCRdb copy of this immuneACCESS table, which keeps in-frame sequences only. Checked studies attribute under half of the gap to unresolved V genes and leave the rest unexplained. The V and J calls and clone size were taken over from that table, and D and trimming were inferred from the DNA. The sample data list about 10,000 clones, and 75% to 90% of these were observed just once. The top ten clonotypes cover 2.5% to 3% of the sample.

The sequenced sample was memory CD4+ T cells from blood cultured with dendritic cells. The cell subset or site label of this sample denotes: CD45RO+ memory T cells. The sequence links TRBV18 to TRBJ1-2, with 8 bases in between that match TRBD1. The receptor was isolated from a human donor in good health. This receptor carries the CDR3 CASSLGQGRGYTF. The DNA is TGTGCCAGCTCGCTCGGACAGGGACGGGGCTACACCTTC.